The 8 T cell receptor beta chains below all came from one sample that was sequenced in a study of shared clonotypes between healthy human individuals (dated by TCRdb to between 2020 and 2021). The library was prepared using the immunoSEQ multiplex PCR assay. The source is immuneACCESS, and TCRdb retained only in-frame sequences with V and J called. Part of the clones is not carried over; for the studies checked, unresolved V genes explain less than half of this, and the remainder is unexplained. The sample table holds some 1,400,000 clones, of which roughly 96% were seen once. 1% to 1.5% of the sample is held by the ten biggest clonotypes. The sequencing sample was made of naive CD4+ T cells sorted from blood. Per the publication, the cell subset or site label means: CD45RA+ positively selected. The receptor set was obtained from a man under 40 in good health.

V gene TRBV30 combines with J gene TRBJ1-4; 8 nucleotides line up with TRBD1. Germline-derived CDR1 and CDR2 are GTSNPN and SVGIG (reference sequence). The CDR3 is made up of 16 amino acids. The trim removed 4 bases at V and 5 bases at J, leaving 12 bases unmatched. For the CDR3, the DNA is TGTGCCTGGAACTGGGGGCGACAGGGGATGAATGAAAAACTGTTTTTT. Translated: CAWNWGRQGMNEKLFF.

This chain uses TRBV19 with TRBJ2-1; D is uncertain. Germline values: CDR1 LNHDA, CDR2 SQIVND (reference sequence). The CDR3 contains 16 residues. V was shortened by 7 bases and J by 4 bases, with 20 bases between the two germline ends. CDR3 coding DNA: TGTGCCAGTACCCTCTACTCCGGTACCGGGTACAATGAGCAGTTCTTC. Translated, it gives CASTLYSGTGYNEQFF.

This clone was detected once. V is TRBV6-1 and J is TRBJ1-1, with TRBD1 matching over 7 bases. This CDR3 is built from 14 residues. The J segment lost 11 bases and the V segment lost 6 bases, leaving 15 bases of the junction unmatched. Per germline, CDR1 MNHNS and CDR2 SASEGT. As DNA, the CDR3 is TGTGCCAGCAGCAACCTTAGGCGACAGGGTGAGGCTTTCTTT. Its translation is CASSNLRRQGEAFF.

The chain carries TRBV28 and TRBJ2-7; tentatively, D is TRBD1 or TRBD2 (5 bases each). Looked up from germline, CDR1 is MDHEN and CDR2 is SYDVKM. The ends were cut back, 6 bases at V and 0 bases at J, with 12 bases in the middle. The length of the CDR3 is 14 residues. The CDR3 spells CASRRGSGSYEQYF. CDR3 nucleotide sequence: TGTGCCAGCAGGAGGGGAAGCGGCTCCTACGAGCAGTACTTC.

CDR3 loop: CASSLRTGGSETQYF. Here the CDR3 DNA reads TGTGCCAGCTCACTGAGGACAGGGGGATCGGAGACCCAGTACTTC. The rearrangement joins TRBV18 to TRBJ2-5; 10 bases map to TRBD1. CDR3 length equals 15 residues. J gave up 5 bases and V 4 bases, and 7 bases lay outside the gene matches. The germline gives CDR1 KGHSH, CDR2 LQKENI.

The chain has TRBV7-2 and TRBJ2-1; D uncertain. V gave up 7 bases and J gave up 8 bases, with 15 bases separating them. From germline, CDR1 is SGHTA and CDR2 FQGNSA. The CDR3 covers 13 residues. DNA of the CDR3: TGTGCCAGCACCCCCCCGCCGGGCTATGAGCAGTTCTTC. It translates to CASTPPPGYEQFF. The whole variable domain, remainder taken from reference TRBV7-2 and TRBJ2-1, is GAGVSQSPSNKVTEKGKDVELRCDPISGHTALYWYRQSLGQGLEFLIYFQGNSAPDKSGLPSDRFSAERTGGSVSTLTIQRTQQEDSAVYLCASTPPPGYEQFFGPGTRLTVL.

This rearrangement joins TRBV6-4 to TRBJ2-1; D uncertain. Trimming left V 6 bases short and J 9 bases short, with 15 bases between. The CDR3 runs to 13 residues. Germline V gene sequence: CDR1 MRHNA, CDR2 SNTAGT. Here the CDR3 reads CASSEPGASEQFF. In nucleotides, the CDR3 is TGTGCCAGCAGCGAGCCCGGTGCTAGTGAGCAGTTCTTC.

The genes are TRBV28 and TRBJ1-2; possibly TRBD1 for D (5 bases). CDR1 and CDR2 from the germline V gene are MDHEN and SYDVKM. The CDR3 spans 12 residues. V lost 5 bases and J lost 6, with 10 bases in between. The CDR3 region is CASSLQGDGYTF. The CDR3 DNA reads as TGTGCCAGCAGTCTACAAGGGGATGGCTACACCTTC.